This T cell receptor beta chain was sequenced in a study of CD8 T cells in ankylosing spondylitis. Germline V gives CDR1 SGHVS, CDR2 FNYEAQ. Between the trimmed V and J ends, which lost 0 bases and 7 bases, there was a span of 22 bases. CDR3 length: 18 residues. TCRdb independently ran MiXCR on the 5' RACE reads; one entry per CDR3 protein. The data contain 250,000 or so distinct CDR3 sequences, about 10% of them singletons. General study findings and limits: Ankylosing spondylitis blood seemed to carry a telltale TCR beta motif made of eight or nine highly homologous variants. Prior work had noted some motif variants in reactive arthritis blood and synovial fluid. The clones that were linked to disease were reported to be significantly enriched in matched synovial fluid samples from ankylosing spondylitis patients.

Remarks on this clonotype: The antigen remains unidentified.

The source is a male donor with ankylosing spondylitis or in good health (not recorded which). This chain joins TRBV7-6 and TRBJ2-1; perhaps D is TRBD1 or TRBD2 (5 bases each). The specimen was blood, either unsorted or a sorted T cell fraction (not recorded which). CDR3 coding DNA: TGTGCCAGCAGCTTAGCCGCGCCGGGAAGGGGAGTGGGGAATGAGCAGTTCTTC. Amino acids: CASSLAAPGRGVGNEQFF.